This entry concerns a single TCR beta chain. No antigen is known for it. This record belongs to a study of T cell responses to AZD1222 COVID-19 vaccine. TCRdb's copy holds only in-frame clones and misses some; the assay was immunoSEQ multiplex PCR. The sample carries 150,000 to 200,000 clones, around nine tenths recorded once. Germline V gene sequence: CDR1 LGHNA, CDR2 YNFKEQ. The V end lost 1 base, the J end lost 6 bases, and 16 bases lay between the germline ends. The CDR3 loop spans 15 amino acids. Overall study findings and caveats: Reportedly, nearly half of unique spike TCRs recognized epitopes outside B.1.351/B.1.1.7 mutations. Most donors were white British, females outnumbered males, and clonal diversity was possibly underestimated. The repertoires were collected only after the peak T cell response.

This receptor was taken from an adult in good health. The J gene is TRBJ2-7, the V gene TRBV4-2, with D possibly TRBD2 on 5 matching bases. The material sequenced was peripheral blood, taken on day 0 of AZD1222 vaccination. CDR3 loop: CASSQGGRVIAEQYF. In nucleotides, the CDR3 is TGTGCCAGCAGCCAAGGAGGGCGCGTTATCGCCGAGCAGTACTTC.